The rows below give T cell receptor beta chains drawn from one sample of a study of shared clonotypes between healthy human individuals. TCRdb's table, derived via immunoSEQ multiplex PCR, lists solely in-frame clones and lacks some. This table holds some 1.5 million clones, roughly 97% found once. The sequenced material came from naive CD4+ T cells sorted from blood. All receptors come from a man under 40 in good health. Both conserved end residues are part of each CDR3. The order of the fields is V gene, J gene, clone size, CDR3 protein. A row's size may be missing; if present it is once, few, many or a size class.

TRBV11-2	TRBJ2-5	once	CASSLSRDRGRIETQYF
TRBV29-1	TRBJ2-1	NA	CSVPSPGLAGVNEQFF
TRBV4-1	TRBJ1-2	NA	CASSYDRVNYGYTF
TRBV29-1	TRBJ1-2	NA	CSVEKGGTVYGYTF
TRBV18	TRBJ2-1	NA	CASSPLSPGVLFF
TRBV27	TRBJ2-7	once	CASERRTGGRYRSYEQYF
TRBV7-9	TRBJ2-1	NA	CASSGEGWGRAGNEQFF
TRBV27	TRBJ2-1	NA	CASSSRTSGSYNEQFF
TRBV18	TRBJ2-7	NA	CASSPWDGSYEQYF
TRBV5-4	TRBJ2-2	NA	CASSSVPNTGELFF
TRBV4-2	TRBJ1-2	NA	CASTPAGGGKEYGYTF
TRBV2	TRBJ2-3	NA	CASRPDSPTADTQYF
TRBV9	TRBJ2-7	NA	CASSVVERGLPYEQYF
TRBV5-1	TRBJ2-7	NA	CASSLGASGSYEQYF
TRBV5-6	TRBJ2-3	NA	CASSQGGVGTSGTDTQYF
TRBV6-6	TRBJ2-2	NA	CASMSDWAGELFF
TRBV7-9	TRBJ2-1	NA	CASSLDPGPQFF
TRBV28	TRBJ2-3	NA	CASSETVRTDTQYF
TRBV7-9	TRBJ2-1	few	CASSLSSYNEQFF
TRBV27	TRBJ1-5	NA	CASSPRDSNQPQHF
TRBV29-1	TRBJ2-7	NA	CSDTRDRYREQYF
TRBV5-1	TRBJ2-4	NA	CASSPYQAKNIQYF
TRBV19	TRBJ2-7	NA	CASGDRGRESYEQYF
TRBV7-9	TRBJ1-5	NA	CASSLDGGQPQHF
TRBV4-3	TRBJ2-1	NA	CASSQDPSYNEQFF
TRBV28	TRBJ2-1	once	CASSPPWAGLYNEQFF
TRBV29-1	TRBJ2-7	NA	CSVEAGTGWDEQYF
TRBV6-5	TRBJ1-4	NA	CASSYSRGEKLFF
TRBV6-1	TRBJ1-5	NA	CASSDYVGRPPQHF
TRBV6-5	TRBJ2-7	NA	CASSRALGANEQYF
TRBV6-5	TRBJ2-7	NA	CASRTGQRTYEQYF
TRBV4-1	TRBJ1-5	NA	CASSQDVSRFNQPQHF
TRBV7-2	TRBJ1-1	NA	CASSSQTVSNTEAFF
TRBV7-9	TRBJ2-1	NA	CASSHTPNEQFF
TRBV5-5	TRBJ2-5	NA	CASSLGLAGRETQYF
TRBV7-9	TRBJ2-2	NA	CASSLTRSTGELFF
TRBV6-6	TRBJ2-7	NA	CASSWTGGVEQYF
TRBV29-1	TRBJ2-1	NA	CSARASGSNNEQFF
TRBV5-4	TRBJ2-3	NA	CASSEPTSGRTDTQYF
TRBV28	TRBJ1-1	NA	CASRRKANTEAFF
TRBV5-4	TRBJ2-7	NA	CASSLEGSSYEQYF
TRBV9	TRBJ1-1	NA	CASSLFDDMNTEAFF
TRBV18	TRBJ2-1	NA	CASRQIFSGTSDNEQFF
TRBV9	TRBJ2-3	NA	CASSFGQGSDTQYF
TRBV6-5	TRBJ2-3	NA	CASSPNRGGTDTQYF
TRBV5-1	TRBJ1-1	NA	CASSSTGGMNTEAFF
TRBV18	TRBJ1-2	once	CASSPGGNYGYTF
TRBV6-6	TRBJ1-1	once	CASTFGGRNTEAFF
TRBV18	TRBJ1-2	NA	CASSPQSGPLSNGYTF
TRBV11-2	TRBJ2-4	NA	CASSPSGLAKNIQYF
TRBV18	TRBJ1-1	NA	CASSQVRDGDTEAFF
TRBV9	TRBJ2-1	NA	CARGLAGRSYNEQFF
TRBV5-6	TRBJ1-3	NA	CASSLDRGAAGNTIYF
TRBV30	TRBJ2-3	once	CAWSVLRGDTQYF
TRBV7-2	TRBJ2-1	NA	CASSVELAAYNEQFF
TRBV9	TRBJ2-7	NA	CASSPQDRAYEQYF